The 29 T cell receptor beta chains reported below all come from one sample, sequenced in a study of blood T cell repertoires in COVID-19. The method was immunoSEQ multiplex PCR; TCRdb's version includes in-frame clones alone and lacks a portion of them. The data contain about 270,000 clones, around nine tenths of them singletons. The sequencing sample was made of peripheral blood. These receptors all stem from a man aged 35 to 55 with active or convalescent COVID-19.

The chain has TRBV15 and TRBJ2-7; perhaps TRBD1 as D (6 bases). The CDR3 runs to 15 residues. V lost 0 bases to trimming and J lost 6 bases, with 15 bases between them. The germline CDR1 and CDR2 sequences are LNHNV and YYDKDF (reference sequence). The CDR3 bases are TGTGCCACCAGCAGAGATAGGGGGTTGCAGGTCGAGCAGTACTTC. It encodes CATSRDRGLQVEQYF.

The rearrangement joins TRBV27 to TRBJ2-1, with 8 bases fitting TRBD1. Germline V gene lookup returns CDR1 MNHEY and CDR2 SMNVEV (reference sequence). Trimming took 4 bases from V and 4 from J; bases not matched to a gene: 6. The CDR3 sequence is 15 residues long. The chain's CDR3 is CASSSDRVVYNEQFF. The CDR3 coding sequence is TGTGCCAGCAGTTCGGACAGGGTAGTGTACAATGAGCAGTTCTTC.

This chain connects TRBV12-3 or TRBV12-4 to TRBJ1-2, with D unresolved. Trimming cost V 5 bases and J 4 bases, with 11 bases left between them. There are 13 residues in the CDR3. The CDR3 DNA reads TGTGCCAGCAGTCTCAATACAGCCTATGGCTACACCTTC. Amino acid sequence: CASSLNTAYGYTF.

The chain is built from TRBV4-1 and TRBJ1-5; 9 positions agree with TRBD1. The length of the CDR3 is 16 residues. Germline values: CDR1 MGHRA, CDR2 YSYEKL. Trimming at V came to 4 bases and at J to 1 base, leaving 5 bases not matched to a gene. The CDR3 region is CASSPLGQGSNQPQHF. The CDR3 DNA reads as TGCGCCAGCAGCCCCTTAGGACAGGGGAGCAATCAGCCCCAGCATTTT.

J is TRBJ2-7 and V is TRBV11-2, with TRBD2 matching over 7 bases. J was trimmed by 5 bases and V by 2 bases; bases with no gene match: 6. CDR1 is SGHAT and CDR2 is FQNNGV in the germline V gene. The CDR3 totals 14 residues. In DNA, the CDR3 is TGTGCCAGCAGCTTAATGACTAGCAAGCACGAGCAGTACTTC. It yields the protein CASSLMTSKHEQYF.

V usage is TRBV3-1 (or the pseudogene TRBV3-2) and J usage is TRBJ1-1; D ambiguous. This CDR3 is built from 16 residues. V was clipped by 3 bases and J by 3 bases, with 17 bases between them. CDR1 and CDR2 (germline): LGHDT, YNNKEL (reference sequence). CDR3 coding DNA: TGTGCCAGCAGCCATAGTCCCGACTTGTGGGACACTGAAGCTTTCTTT. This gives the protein CASSHSPDLWDTEAFF.

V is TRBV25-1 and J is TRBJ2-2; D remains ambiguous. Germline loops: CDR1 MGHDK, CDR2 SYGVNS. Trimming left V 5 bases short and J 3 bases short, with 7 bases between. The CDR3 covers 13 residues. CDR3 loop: CASSYPDTGELFF. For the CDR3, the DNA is TGTGCCAGCAGTTATCCGGACACCGGGGAGCTGTTTTTT.

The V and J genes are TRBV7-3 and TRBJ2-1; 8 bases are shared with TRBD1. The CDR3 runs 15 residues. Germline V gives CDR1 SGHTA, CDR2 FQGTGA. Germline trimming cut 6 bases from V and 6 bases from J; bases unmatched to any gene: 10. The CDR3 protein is CASSPTGTGRNEQFF. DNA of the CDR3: TGTGCCAGCAGTCCTACCGGGACAGGTCGCAATGAGCAGTTCTTC. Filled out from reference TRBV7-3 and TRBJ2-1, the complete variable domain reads GAGVSQTPSNKVTEKGKYVELRCDPISGHTALYWYRQSLGQGPEFLIYFQGTGAADDSGLPNDRFFAVRPEGSVSTLKIQRTERGDSAVYLCASSPTGTGRNEQFFGPGTRLTVL.

This CDR3 reads CASSQSSRAWVSYTF. CDR3 coding DNA: TGTGCCAGCAGCCAATCGAGCAGGGCATGGGTCAGCTACACCTTC. The V call is TRBV3-1 (or the pseudogene TRBV3-2), the J call TRBJ1-2; perhaps TRBD1 as D (5 bases). The germline V gene has CDR1 LGHDT and CDR2 YNNKEL (reference sequence). V was shortened by 2 bases and J by 9 bases, with 19 bases between the two germline ends. The CDR3 runs 15 residues.

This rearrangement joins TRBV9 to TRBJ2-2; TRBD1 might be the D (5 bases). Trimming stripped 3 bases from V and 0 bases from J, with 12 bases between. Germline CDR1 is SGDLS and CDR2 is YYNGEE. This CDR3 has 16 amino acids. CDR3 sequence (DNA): TGTGCCAGCAGCGACAGGACCGATACGAACACCGGGGAGCTGTTTTTT. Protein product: CASSDRTDTNTGELFF.

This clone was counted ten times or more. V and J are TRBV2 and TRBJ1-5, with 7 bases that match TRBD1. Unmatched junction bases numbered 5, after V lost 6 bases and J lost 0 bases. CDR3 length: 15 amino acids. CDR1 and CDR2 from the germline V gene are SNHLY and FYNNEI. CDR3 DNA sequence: TGTGCCAGCAGACGGGACAGCTATAGCAATCAGCCCCAGCATTTT. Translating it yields CASRRDSYSNQPQHF. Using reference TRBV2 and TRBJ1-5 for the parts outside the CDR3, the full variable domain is EPEVTQTPSHQVTQMGQEVILRCVPISNHLYFYWYRQILGQKVEFLVSFYNNEISEKSEIFDDQFSVERPDGSNFTLKIRSTKLEDSAMYFCASRRDSYSNQPQHFGDGTRLSIL.

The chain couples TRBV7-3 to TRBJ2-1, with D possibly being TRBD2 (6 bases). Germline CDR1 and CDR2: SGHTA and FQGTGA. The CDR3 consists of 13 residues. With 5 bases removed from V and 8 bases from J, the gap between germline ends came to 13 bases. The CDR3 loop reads CASSTVGGDEQFF. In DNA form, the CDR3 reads TGTGCCAGCAGCACGGTTGGAGGGGATGAGCAGTTCTTC.

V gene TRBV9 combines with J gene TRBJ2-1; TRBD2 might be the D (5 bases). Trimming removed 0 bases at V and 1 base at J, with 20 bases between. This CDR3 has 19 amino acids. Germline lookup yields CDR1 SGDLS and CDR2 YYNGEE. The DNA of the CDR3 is TGTGCCAGCAGCGTAGCTCCAATCGAGGTGGGAGTGTCCTACAATGAGCAGTTCTTC. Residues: CASSVAPIEVGVSYNEQFF.

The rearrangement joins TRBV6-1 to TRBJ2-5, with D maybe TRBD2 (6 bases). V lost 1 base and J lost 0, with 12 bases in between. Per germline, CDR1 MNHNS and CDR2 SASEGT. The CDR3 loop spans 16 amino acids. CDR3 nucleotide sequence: TGTGCCAGCAGTGAAGGGGGAGGTTGGGACCAAGAGACCCAGTACTTC. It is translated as CASSEGGGWDQETQYF.

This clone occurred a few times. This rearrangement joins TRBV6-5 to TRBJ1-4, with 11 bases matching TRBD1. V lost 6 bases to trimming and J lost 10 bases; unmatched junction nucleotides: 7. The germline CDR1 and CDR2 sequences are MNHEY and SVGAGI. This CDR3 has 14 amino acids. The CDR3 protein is CASRPGTGGGKLFF. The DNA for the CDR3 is TGTGCCAGCAGACCCGGGACAGGGGGAGGAAAACTGTTTTTT.

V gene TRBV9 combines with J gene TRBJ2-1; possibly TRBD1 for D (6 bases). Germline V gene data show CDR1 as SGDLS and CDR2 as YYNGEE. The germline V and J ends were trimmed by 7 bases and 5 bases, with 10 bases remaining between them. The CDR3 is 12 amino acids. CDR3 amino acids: CASRRTDNEQFF. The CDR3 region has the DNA TGTGCCAGCCGTAGGACAGACAATGAGCAGTTCTTC. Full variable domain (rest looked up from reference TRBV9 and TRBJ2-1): DSGVTQTPKHLITATGQRVTLRCSPRSGDLSVYWYQQSLDQGLQFLIQYYNGEERAKGNILERFSAQQFPDLHSELNLSSLELGDSALYFCASRRTDNEQFFGPGTRLTVL.

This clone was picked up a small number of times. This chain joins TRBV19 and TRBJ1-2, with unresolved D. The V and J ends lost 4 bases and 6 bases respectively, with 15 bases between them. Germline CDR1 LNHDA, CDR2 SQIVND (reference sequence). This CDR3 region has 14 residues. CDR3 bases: TGTGCCAGTAGTAAGAGGGCCACGGGAGATGGCTACACCTTC. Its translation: CASSKRATGDGYTF.

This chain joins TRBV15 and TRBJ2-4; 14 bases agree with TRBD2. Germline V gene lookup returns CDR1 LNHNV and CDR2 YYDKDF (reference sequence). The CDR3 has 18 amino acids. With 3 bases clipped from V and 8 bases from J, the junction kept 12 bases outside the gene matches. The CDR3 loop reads CATSSEIGLAGGRDIQYF. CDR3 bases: TGTGCCACCAGCAGCGAAATCGGACTAGCGGGGGGAAGGGACATTCAGTACTTC.

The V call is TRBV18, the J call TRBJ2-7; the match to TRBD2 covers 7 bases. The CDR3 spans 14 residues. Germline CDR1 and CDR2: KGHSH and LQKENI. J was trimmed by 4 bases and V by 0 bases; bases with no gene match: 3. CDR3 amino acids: CASSPPSSGYEQYF. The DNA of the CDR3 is TGTGCCAGCTCACCACCTTCTAGCGGATACGAGCAGTACTTC.

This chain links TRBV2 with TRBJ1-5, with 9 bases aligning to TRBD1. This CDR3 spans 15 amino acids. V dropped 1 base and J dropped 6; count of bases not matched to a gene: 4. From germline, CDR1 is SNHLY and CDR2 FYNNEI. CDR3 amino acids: CASSEDRGLRQPQHF. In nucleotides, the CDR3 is TGTGCCAGCAGTGAAGACAGGGGGCTGCGTCAGCCCCAGCATTTT.

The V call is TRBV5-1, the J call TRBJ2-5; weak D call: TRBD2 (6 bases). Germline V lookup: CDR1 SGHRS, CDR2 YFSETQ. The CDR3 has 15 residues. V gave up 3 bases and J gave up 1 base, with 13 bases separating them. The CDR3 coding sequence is TGCGCCAGCAGCTGGAGTCCAGCGGGCCAAGAGACCCAGTACTTC. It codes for CASSWSPAGQETQYF.

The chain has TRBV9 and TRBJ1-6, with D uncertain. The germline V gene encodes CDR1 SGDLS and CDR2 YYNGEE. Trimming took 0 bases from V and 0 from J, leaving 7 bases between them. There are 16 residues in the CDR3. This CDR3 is CASSVAPSSYNSPLHF. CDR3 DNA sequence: TGTGCCAGCAGCGTAGCTCCCAGCTCCTATAATTCACCCCTCCACTTT.

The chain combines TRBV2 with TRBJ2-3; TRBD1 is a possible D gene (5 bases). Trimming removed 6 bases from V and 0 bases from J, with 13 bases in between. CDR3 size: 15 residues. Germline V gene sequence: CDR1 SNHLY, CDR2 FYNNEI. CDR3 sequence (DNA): TGTGCCAGCAGACTGGGGCGATCGAGCACAGATACGCAGTATTTT. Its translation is CASRLGRSSTDTQYF.

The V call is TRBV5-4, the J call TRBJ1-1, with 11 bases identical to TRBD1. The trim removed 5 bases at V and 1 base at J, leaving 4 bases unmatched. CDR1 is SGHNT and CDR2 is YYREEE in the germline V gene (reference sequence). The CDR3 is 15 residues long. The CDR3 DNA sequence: TGTGCCAGCAGACCCGGGACAGGGGGGAACACTGAAGCTTTCTTT. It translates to CASRPGTGGNTEAFF.

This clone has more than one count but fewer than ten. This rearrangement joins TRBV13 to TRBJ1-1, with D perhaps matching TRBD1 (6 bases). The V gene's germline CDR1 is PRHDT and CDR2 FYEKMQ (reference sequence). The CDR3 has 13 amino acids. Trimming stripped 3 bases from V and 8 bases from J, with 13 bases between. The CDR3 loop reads CASSFQRQVEAFF. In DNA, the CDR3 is TGTGCCAGCAGCTTCCAACGACAGGTCGAAGCTTTCTTT.

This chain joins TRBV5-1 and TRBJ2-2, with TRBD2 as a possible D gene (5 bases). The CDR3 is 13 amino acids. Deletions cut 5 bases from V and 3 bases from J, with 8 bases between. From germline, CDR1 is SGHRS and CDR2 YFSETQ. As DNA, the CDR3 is TGCGCCAGCAGGGACTCCCACACCGGGGAGCTGTTTTTT. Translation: CASRDSHTGELFF.

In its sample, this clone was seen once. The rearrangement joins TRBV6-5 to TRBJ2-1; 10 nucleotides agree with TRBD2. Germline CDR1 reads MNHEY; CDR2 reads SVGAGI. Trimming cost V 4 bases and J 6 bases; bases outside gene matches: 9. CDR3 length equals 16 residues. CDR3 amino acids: CASSSVLAGWGNEQFF. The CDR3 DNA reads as TGTGCCAGCAGTTCCGTACTAGCGGGATGGGGCAATGAGCAGTTCTTC.

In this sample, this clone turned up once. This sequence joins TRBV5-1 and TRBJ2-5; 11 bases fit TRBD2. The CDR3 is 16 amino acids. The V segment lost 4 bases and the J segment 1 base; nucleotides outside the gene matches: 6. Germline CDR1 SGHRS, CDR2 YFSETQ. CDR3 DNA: TGCGCCAGCAGCAATTTAGCGGGGGGGCCCCAAGAGACCCAGTACTTC. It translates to CASSNLAGGPQETQYF.

The CDR3 sequence is CASSLEGQGGEQYF. CDR3 nucleotides: TGCGCCAGCAGCTTGGAAGGACAGGGCGGCGAGCAGTACTTC. The chain combines TRBV5-1 with TRBJ2-7; 8 bases agree with TRBD1. The CDR3 runs 14 residues. The V gene's germline CDR1 is SGHRS and CDR2 YFSETQ. With V trimmed by 0 bases and J by 6 bases, 5 bases remained unmatched. The full variable domain, rest sourced from reference TRBV5-1 and TRBJ2-7, is KAGVTQTPRYLIKTRGQQVTLSCSPISGHRSVSWYQQTPGQGLQFLFEYFSETQRNKGNFPGRFSGRQFSNSRSEMNVSTLELGDSALYLCASSLEGQGGEQYFGPGTRLTVT.